These T cell receptor beta chains were read from a single sample in a study of memory CD4+ T cells and cytomegalovirus serostatus. Produced via immunoSEQ multiplex PCR; TCRdb's table is partial and in-frame only. The data contain 35,000 to 45,000 clones, roughly 83% of them singletons. Sequences were obtained from memory CD4+ T cells from blood. Receptors originate from an adult in good health and CMV-seronegative. Both conserved end residues are part of each CDR3.

v_call: TRBV7-2; cdr3_length: 16; j_call: TRBJ2-1; cdr3_aa: CASSLESVLEYNEQFF
v_call: TRBV7-9; cdr3_length: 16; j_call: TRBJ2-2; cdr3_aa: CASRMGVLAGTGELFF
v_call: TRBV7-7; cdr3_length: 13; j_call: TRBJ1-1; cdr3_aa: CASSSGGDTEAFF
v_call: TRBV15; cdr3_length: 15; j_call: TRBJ1-5; cdr3_aa: CATSAHPAGEQPQHF
v_call: TRBV7-8; cdr3_length: 15; j_call: TRBJ1-4; cdr3_aa: CASSFGDKANEKLFF
v_call: TRBV6-1; cdr3_length: 16; j_call: TRBJ1-6; cdr3_aa: CASSGNRGATLTALHF
v_call: TRBV5-4; cdr3_length: 13; j_call: TRBJ1-2; cdr3_aa: CASSLTGPRGYTF
v_call: TRBV5-1; cdr3_length: 12; j_call: TRBJ2-5; cdr3_aa: CASRRQQETQYF
v_call: TRBV5-5; cdr3_length: 15; j_call: TRBJ1-1; cdr3_aa: CASSLAPTLNTEAFF
v_call: TRBV4-1; cdr3_length: 16; j_call: TRBJ2-5; cdr3_aa: CASSQGWTGGEETQYF
v_call: TRBV23-1; cdr3_length: 15; j_call: TRBJ1-1; cdr3_aa: CASSHWDRVCTEAFF
v_call: TRBV6-4; cdr3_length: 14; j_call: TRBJ1-5; cdr3_aa: CASSGTFSRQPQHF
v_call: TRBV7-8; cdr3_length: 17; j_call: TRBJ2-6; cdr3_aa: CASTSGRLRGGANVLTF
v_call: TRBV2; cdr3_length: 10; j_call: TRBJ1-1; cdr3_aa: CASRRIEAFF
v_call: TRBV10-3; cdr3_length: 13; j_call: TRBJ1-1; cdr3_aa: CATSGQVVGQAFF